The 15 T cell receptor beta chains reported below all come from one sample, sequenced in a study of CD8+ T cells in alopecia areata (dated by TCRdb to between 2018 and 2020). The time point tag for this specimen amounts to: baseline before oral tofacitinib. Library preparation used the immunoSEQ multiplex PCR assay. To provide template for TCR sequencing, every sample had RNA extracted and reverse transcribed into cDNA. Here the immuneACCESS table is served through TCRdb, limited to in-frame sequences with V and J called. Missing clones are a known gap in these copies; in checked studies unresolved V genes cover under half, and the rest lacks a known reason. The sample has 100,000 to 150,000 clones on record, approximately 49% of them singletons. The ten largest clones take up approximately 18% of the sample. The input for sequencing was CD8+ T cells sorted from blood, taken at week 0. Every receptor here comes from a human donor with alopecia areata.

Concerning this clone itself: This may be a read error: a much more frequent sequence differs by one nucleotide. The chain employs TRBV2 and TRBJ2-7, with D unresolved. V was clipped by 3 bases and J by 3 bases, with 0 bases between them. Germline V CDR1 and CDR2: SNHLY, FYNNEI. The CDR3 runs 10 residues. In DNA form, the CDR3 reads TGTGCCAGCAGTGACTACGAGCAGTACTTC. Residues: CASSDYEQYF.

This clone was picked up a small number of times. V gene TRBV7-8 combines with J gene TRBJ2-3; 9 nucleotides agree with TRBD2. Trimming at V came to 1 base and at J to 0 bases, leaving 2 bases not matched to a gene. Germline CDR1 and CDR2: SGHVS and FQNEAQ. This CDR3 spans 16 amino acids. The DNA of the CDR3 is TGTGCCAGCAGCTTAGGGCTAGCGGGGAGCACAGATACGCAGTATTTT. This sequence encodes CASSLGLAGSTDTQYF.

This sequence joins TRBV23-1 and TRBJ2-2, with D hard to call. TRBV23-1 counts as an open reading frame of uncertain function. Trimming removed 2 bases at V and 5 bases at J, with 15 bases between. CDR3 size: 16 residues. The CDR3 DNA reads as TGCGCCAGCAGTCAAGGGAAGGACGAGAGGACCGGGGAGCTGTTTTTT. Translated: CASSQGKDERTGELFF.

The chain uses TRBV4-1 and TRBJ1-1, with D maybe TRBD1 (6 bases). There are 14 residues in the CDR3. In germline, CDR1 is MGHRA, CDR2 YSYEKL. Between the trimmed V and J ends, which lost 1 base and 7 bases, there was a span of 13 bases. This CDR3 is CASSQVPGEGEAFF. In nucleotides, the CDR3 is TGCGCCAGCAGCCAAGTTCCAGGGGAGGGTGAAGCTTTCTTT.

The rearrangement links TRBV2 to TRBJ2-1; 7 nucleotides match TRBD1. Germline V gene sequence: CDR1 SNHLY, CDR2 FYNNEI. This CDR3 region has 14 residues. The ends lost 8 bases at V and 2 bases at J; junction bases unmatched: 6. The CDR3 DNA follows: TGTGCCAGCGTTGCCGGGACAGCCTACAATGAGCAGTTCTTC. Its translation is CASVAGTAYNEQFF.

The chain joins TRBV5-1 to TRBJ2-5; D is uncertain. V lost 4 bases, J lost 5 bases, and 9 bases lay in between. Germline lookup yields CDR1 SGHRS and CDR2 YFSETQ. CDR3 length equals 12 residues. The CDR3 DNA follows: TGCGCCAGCAGCGGCACAAGGGAGACCCAGTACTTC. Its protein product is CASSGTRETQYF. Looking up the rest from reference TRBV5-1 and TRBJ2-5 gives the full variable domain: KAGVTQTPRYLIKTRGQQVTLSCSPISGHRSVSWYQQTPGQGLQFLFEYFSETQRNKGNFPGRFSGRQFSNSRSEMNVSTLELGDSALYLCASSGTRETQYFGPGTRLLVL.

This sequence joins TRBV13 and TRBJ1-1; D may be TRBD1 (5 bases). The CDR3 totals 15 residues. Germline lookup yields CDR1 PRHDT and CDR2 FYEKMQ (reference sequence). V was trimmed by 6 bases and J by 0 bases, leaving 14 bases between them. The CDR3 reads CASSPSGALNTEAFF. CDR3 DNA sequence: TGTGCCAGCAGTCCTAGTGGGGCCTTGAACACTGAAGCTTTCTTT.

This chain connects TRBV6-5 to TRBJ1-1; tentative D call: TRBD1 (6 bases). Trimming took 4 bases from V and 10 from J, leaving 16 bases between them. The CDR3 is 13 amino acids. Germline CDR1 reads MNHEY; CDR2 reads SVGAGI. CDR3 sequence: CASSSKQGRGAFF. As DNA, the CDR3 is TGTGCCAGCAGTTCCAAACAGGGTCGAGGAGCTTTCTTT.

This chain connects TRBV30 to TRBJ2-1; no clear D gene. CDR1 GTSNPN and CDR2 SVGIG come from the germline V gene (reference sequence). This CDR3 has 14 residues. V gave up 3 bases and J gave up 0 bases, with 9 bases separating them. The CDR3 sequence: CAWRGLSSYNEQFF. The CDR3, as DNA: TGTGCCTGGAGGGGGTTGAGCTCCTACAATGAGCAGTTCTTC.

This clone was observed a few times. The identical CDR3 is also encoded by other nucleotide sequences in the sample. V usage is TRBV29-1 and J usage is TRBJ2-1; D gene unclear. The germline V gene encodes CDR1 SQVTM and CDR2 ANQGSEA. V was clipped by 4 bases and J by 5 bases, with 3 bases between them. The CDR3 runs to 10 residues. The CDR3 is CSVVNNEQFF. CDR3 nucleotide sequence: TGCAGCGTTGTTAACAATGAGCAGTTCTTC.

This chain uses TRBV4-1 with TRBJ2-1, with 8 bases identical to TRBD2. J was trimmed by 8 bases and V by 3 bases; bases with no gene match: 15. This CDR3 region has 17 residues. CDR1 is MGHRA, CDR2 YSYEKL, per germline. The CDR3 DNA reads as TGCGCCAGCAGCCAGTTTTCAGCGGGGGTTGGGGTTTATGAGCAGTTCTTC. Translated: CASSQFSAGVGVYEQFF.

The rearrangement links TRBV25-1 to TRBJ1-2; a possible D gene is TRBD1 (5 bases). The germline CDR1 and CDR2 sequences are MGHDK and SYGVNS. The CDR3 totals 11 residues. V dropped 4 bases and J dropped 6 bases, with 6 bases sitting between them. CDR3 loop: CASSVGDGYTF. In DNA form, the CDR3 reads TGTGCCAGCAGTGTAGGGGATGGCTACACCTTC.

The chain recombines TRBV12-5 with TRBJ1-5, with D tentatively TRBD1 (5 bases). With 6 bases removed from V and 1 base from J, the gap between germline ends came to 16 bases. Per the germline V gene, CDR1 is LGHNT and CDR2 is FRNRAP. CDR3 length: 16 residues. The CDR3 protein is CASGPVDEGSNQPQHF. Here the CDR3 DNA reads TGTGCTAGTGGGCCGGTAGACGAGGGGAGCAATCAGCCCCAGCATTTT.

The chain recombines TRBV7-9 with TRBJ2-6, with D hard to call. The V end lost 4 bases, the J end lost 4 bases, and 8 bases lay between the germline ends. This CDR3 is built from 14 residues. Germline values: CDR1 SEHNR, CDR2 FQNEAQ (reference sequence). The CDR3 DNA is TGTGCCAGCAGCTACGAGTCCGGGGCCAACGTCCTGACTTTC. Its protein is CASSYESGANVLTF.

Note on this clone: Mismatch with germline at one junction end may stem from a read error. The V and J genes are TRBV5-1 and TRBJ2-1; 8 bases map to TRBD2. Per germline, CDR1 SGHRS and CDR2 YFSETQ. This CDR3 is 16 amino acids long. CDR3 DNA: TGCGCCAGCAGTTTGGGTTGGGGACTAGCCTACAATGAGCAGTTCTTC. Translated, it gives CASSLGWGLAYNEQFF.